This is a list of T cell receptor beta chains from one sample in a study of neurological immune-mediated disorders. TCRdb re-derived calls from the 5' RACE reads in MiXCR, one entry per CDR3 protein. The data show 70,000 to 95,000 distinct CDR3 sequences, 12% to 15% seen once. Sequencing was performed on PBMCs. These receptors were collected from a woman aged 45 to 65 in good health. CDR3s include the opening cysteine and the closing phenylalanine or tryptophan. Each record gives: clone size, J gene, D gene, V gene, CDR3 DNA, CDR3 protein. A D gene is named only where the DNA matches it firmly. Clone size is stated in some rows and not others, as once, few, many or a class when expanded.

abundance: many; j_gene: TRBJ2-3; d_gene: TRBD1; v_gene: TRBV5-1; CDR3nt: TGCGCCAGCAGCATGACAGGGTGGGCAGATACGCAGTATTTT; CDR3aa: CASSMTGWADTQYF
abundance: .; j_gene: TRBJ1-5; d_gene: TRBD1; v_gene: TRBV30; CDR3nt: TGTGCCTTGAGGACAGGGGGGATTCGGAATCAGTCCCAGCATTTT; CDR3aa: CALRTGGIRNQSQHF
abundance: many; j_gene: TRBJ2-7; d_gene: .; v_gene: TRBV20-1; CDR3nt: TGCAGTGCTATTGGGGACGGGGAGACCTACGAGCAGTACTTC; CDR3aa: CSAIGDGETYEQYF
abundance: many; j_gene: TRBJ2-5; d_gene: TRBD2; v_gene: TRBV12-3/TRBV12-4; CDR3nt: TGTGCCAGCAGTCCAGGGCGGGGGGAGACCCAGTACTTC; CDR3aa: CASSPGRGETQYF
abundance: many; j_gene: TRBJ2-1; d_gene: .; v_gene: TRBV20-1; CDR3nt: TGCAGTGCCGTAGCGAGGGACCGGTACAATGAGCAGTTCTTC; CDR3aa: CSAVARDRYNEQFF
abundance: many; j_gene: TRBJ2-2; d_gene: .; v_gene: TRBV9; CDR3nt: TGTGCCAGCAGCGGGGGTGGGGTTGGCACCGGGGAGCTGTTTTTT; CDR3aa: CASSGGGVGTGELFF
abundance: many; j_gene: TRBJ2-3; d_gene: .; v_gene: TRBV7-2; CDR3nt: TGTGCCAGCAGCTCGCCAATCACAGATACGCAGTATTTT; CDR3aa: CASSSPITDTQYF
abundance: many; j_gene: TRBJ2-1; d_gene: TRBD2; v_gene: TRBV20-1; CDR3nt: TGCAGTGCTGCAAAAGCGGGGGCTTACAATGAGCAGTTCTTC; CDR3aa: CSAAKAGAYNEQFF
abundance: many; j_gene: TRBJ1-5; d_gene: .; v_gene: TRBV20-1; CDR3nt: TGCAGTGCTAGAAGGGACAATAGCAATCAGCCCCAGCATTTT; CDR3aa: CSARRDNSNQPQHF
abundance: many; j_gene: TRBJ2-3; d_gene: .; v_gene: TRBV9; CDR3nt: TGTGCCAGCAGCGGTTCTACTAGCACAGATACGCAGTATTTT; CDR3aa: CASSGSTSTDTQYF
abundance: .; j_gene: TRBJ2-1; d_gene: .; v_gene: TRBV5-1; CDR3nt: TGCGCCAGCAGCGTGAACAGGGACTATGAGCAGTTCTTC; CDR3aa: CASSVNRDYEQFF
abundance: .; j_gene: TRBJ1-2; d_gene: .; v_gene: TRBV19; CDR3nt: TGTGCCAGTCGTGGGACACTCTTCTACTATGGCTACACCTTC; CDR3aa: CASRGTLFYYGYTF
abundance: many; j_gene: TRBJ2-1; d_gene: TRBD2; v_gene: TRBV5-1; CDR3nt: TGCGCCAGCAGGGCTAGCGGGAGTTCCAATGAGCAGTTCTTC; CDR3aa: CASRASGSSNEQFF
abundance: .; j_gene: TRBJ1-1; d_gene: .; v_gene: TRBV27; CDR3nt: TGTGCCAGCAGTTTAACGGAGGGACACCGAGCGGTTGAAGCTTTCTTT; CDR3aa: CASSLTEGHRAVEAFF
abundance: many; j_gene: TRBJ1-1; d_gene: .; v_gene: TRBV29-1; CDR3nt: TGCAGCGTTGAGAGGGGAAGGGGCACTGAAGCTTTCTTT; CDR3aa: CSVERGRGTEAFF
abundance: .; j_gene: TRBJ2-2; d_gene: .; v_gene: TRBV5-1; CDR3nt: TGCGCCAGCAGCGCCTCCGGGACGAGCCCGATGGTCGGGGAGCTGTTTTTT; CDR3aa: CASSASGTSPMVGELFF
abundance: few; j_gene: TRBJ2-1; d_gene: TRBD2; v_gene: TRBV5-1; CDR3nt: TGCGCCAGCAGCTTGTCCACTAGCGGGTTAACCAATGAGCAGTTCTTC; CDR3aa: CASSLSTSGLTNEQFF
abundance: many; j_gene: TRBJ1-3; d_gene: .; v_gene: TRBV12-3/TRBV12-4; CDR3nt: TGTGCCAGCAGTTGGGGGTCTGGAAACACCATATATTTT; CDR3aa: CASSWGSGNTIYF
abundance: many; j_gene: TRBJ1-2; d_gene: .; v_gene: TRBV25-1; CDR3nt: TGTGCAAGCATGGCGGTAGGGGGGCACTATGGCTACACCTTC; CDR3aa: CASMAVGGHYGYTF
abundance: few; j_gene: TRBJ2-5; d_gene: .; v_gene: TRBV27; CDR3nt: TGTGCCAGCAGCCCCAGCCCGGGAATCGAGACCCAGTACTTC; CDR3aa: CASSPSPGIETQYF
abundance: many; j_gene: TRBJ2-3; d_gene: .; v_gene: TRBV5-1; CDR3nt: TGCGCCAGCAGCCGAGGACATCCCTCAGATACGCAGTATTTT; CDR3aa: CASSRGHPSDTQYF
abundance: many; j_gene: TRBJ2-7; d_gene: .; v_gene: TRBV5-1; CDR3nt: TGCGCCAGCAGCTTGGCAACATCCTACGAGCAGTACTTC; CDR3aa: CASSLATSYEQYF
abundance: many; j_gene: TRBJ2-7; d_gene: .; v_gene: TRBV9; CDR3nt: TGTGCCAGCAGCGTCACGGTGGGCAAGCTGGGGAACGAGCAGTACTTC; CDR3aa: CASSVTVGKLGNEQYF
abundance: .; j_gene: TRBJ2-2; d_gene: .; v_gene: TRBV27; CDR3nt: TGTGCCAGCAGATCAGGGTATAACGCGAACACCGGGGAGCTGTTTTTT; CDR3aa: CASRSGYNANTGELFF
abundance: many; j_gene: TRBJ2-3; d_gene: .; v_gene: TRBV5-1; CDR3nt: TGCGCCAGCAGCTTGGACGGGAGCACAGATACGCAGTATTTT; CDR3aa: CASSLDGSTDTQYF
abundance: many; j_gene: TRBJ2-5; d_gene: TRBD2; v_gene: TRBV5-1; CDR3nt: TGCGCCAGCAGCGGGACGGGGGGTTTGCGGGAGACCCAGTACTTC; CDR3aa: CASSGTGGLRETQYF
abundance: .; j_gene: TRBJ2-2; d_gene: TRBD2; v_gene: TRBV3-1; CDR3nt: TGTGCCAGCAGCCAACCCTTAGCGGGGGCGAACACCGGGGAGCTGTTTTTT; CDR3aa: CASSQPLAGANTGELFF
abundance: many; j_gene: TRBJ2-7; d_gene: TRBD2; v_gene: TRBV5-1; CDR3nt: TGCGCCAGCAGTCCACGCGGGAGCTCCTACGAGCAGTACTTC; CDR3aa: CASSPRGSSYEQYF
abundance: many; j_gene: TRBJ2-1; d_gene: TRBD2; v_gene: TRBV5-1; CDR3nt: TGCGCCAGCAGCGTGGCTAGCGGGGCAAACAATGAGCAGTTCTTC; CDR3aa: CASSVASGANNEQFF
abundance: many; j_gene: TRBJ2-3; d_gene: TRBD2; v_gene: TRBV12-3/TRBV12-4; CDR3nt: TGTGCCAGCAGTTTAAATCCGACTAGCGGGGCAGATACGCAGTATTTT; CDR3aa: CASSLNPTSGADTQYF
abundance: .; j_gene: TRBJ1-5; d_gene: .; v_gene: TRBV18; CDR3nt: TGTGCCAGCTCACCAGGGAACAATCAGCCCCAGCATTTT; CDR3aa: CASSPGNNQPQHF
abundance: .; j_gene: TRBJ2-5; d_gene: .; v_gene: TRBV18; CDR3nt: TGTGCCAGCTCATCTATCCCGGGAGAGACCCAGTACTTC; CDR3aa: CASSSIPGETQYF
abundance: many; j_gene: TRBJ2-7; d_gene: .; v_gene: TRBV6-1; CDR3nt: TGTGCCAGCAGTGAAAGGGGGGCAACTCTGCAGTACTTC; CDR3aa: CASSERGATLQYF
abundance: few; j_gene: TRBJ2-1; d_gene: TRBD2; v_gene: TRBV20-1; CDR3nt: TGCAGTGCTAGAGATCTAGCGGGGGAGTACAATGAGCAGTTCTTC; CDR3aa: CSARDLAGEYNEQFF
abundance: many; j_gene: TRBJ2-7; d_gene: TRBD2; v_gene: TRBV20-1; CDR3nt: TGCAGTGCTTTCGCGGGGGTTGAGCAGTACTTC; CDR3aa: CSAFAGVEQYF
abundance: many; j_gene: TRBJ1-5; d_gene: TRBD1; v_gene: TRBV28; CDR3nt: TGTGCCAGCAGTTCAGGACAGGGGGACTATTTTCCCCAGCATTTT; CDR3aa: CASSSGQGDYFPQHF
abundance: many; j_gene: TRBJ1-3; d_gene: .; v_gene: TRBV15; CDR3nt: TGTGCCACCAGCAGAGATTCACAGTCGCCTGGAAACACCATATATTTT; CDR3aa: CATSRDSQSPGNTIYF
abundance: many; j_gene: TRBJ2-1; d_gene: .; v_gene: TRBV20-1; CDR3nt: TGCAGTGCTAGAACCCATTCCTCCTACAATGAGCAGTTCTTC; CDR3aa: CSARTHSSYNEQFF
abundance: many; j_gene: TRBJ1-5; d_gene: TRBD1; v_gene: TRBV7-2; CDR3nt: TGTGCCAGCAGCAATTACGGACAGGTCGGTCAGCCCCAGCATTTT; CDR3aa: CASSNYGQVGQPQHF
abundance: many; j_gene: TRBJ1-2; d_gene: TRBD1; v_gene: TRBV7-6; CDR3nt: TGTGCCAGCAGCTCCTGGACAGGGGGCGACTATGGCTACACCTTC; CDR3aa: CASSSWTGGDYGYTF
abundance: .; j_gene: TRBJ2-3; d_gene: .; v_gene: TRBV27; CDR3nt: TGTGCCAGCAGTTTCTGGGGACCCACAGATACGCAGTATTTT; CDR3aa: CASSFWGPTDTQYF